This T cell receptor (beta chain) derives from a study of blood T cell repertoires in COVID-19. The CDR3 consists of 16 residues. Original methodology: Reference gene primer amplification in the assay estimated nucleated cell counts. Here immunoSEQ multiplex PCR was the method, and the copy in TCRdb shows in-frame clones only, minus some. V and J calls and clone size follow that table, whereas D and trimming were derived from the DNA. This table holds 60,000 to 75,000 clones, roughly 84% found once. The specimen was peripheral blood. This clonotype was sampled from a woman between 50 and 59 years old with acute or convalescent COVID-19. The J gene is TRBJ1-6, the V gene TRBV21-1; TRBD1, the D gene given by the table, was not confirmed from the DNA. TRBV21-1 is tagged as a pseudogene. In DNA, the CDR3 is TGTGCCAGCAGCAAAGGTTCGGGACAGGAAGGGTCACCCCTCCACTTT. Translation: CASSKGSGQEGSPLHF.